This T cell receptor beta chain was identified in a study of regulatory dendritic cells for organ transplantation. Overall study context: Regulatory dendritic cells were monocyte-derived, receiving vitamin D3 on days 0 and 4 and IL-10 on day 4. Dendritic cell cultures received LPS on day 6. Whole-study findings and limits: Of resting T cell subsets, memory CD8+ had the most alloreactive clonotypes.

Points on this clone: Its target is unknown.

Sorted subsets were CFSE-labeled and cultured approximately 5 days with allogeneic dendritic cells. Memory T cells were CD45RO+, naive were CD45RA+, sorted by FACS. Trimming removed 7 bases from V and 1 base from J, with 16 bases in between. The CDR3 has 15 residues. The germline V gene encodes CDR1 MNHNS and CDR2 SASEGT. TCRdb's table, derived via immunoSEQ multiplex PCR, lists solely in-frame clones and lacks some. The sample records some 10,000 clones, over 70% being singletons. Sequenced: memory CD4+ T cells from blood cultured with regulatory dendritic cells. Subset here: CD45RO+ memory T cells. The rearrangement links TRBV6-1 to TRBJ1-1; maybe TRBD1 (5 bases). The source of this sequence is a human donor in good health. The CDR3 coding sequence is TGTGCCAGCATTCCCGTGGGGCGGACGAACACTGAAGCTTTCTTT. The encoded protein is CASIPVGRTNTEAFF.